This T cell receptor (beta chain) was documented in a study of high-grade serous ovarian cancer treatment subgroups. Data came from immunoSEQ multiplex PCR; TCRdb stores just in-frame clones and leaves some out. The sample carries around 15,000 clones, roughly nine tenths recorded once. As to this clone: The antigen remains unidentified.

Tumor samples were obtained before definitive surgery or chemotherapy. The CDR3 covers 14 residues. Germline CDR1 and CDR2: SGHVS and FQNEAQ. The V and J ends lost 7 bases and 6 bases respectively, with 18 bases between them. Study findings and constraints: Repertoire analysis covered CDR3 alone, not CDR1 or CDR2. Same-patient tumor repertoires overlapped at roughly 0.1 to 0.79; different patients barely overlapped.

Sequencing was carried out using tumor tissue. This TCR was recovered from a human donor with high-grade serous ovarian cancer. This sequence joins TRBV7-8 and TRBJ1-1; no clear D gene. This CDR3 reads CASTTYAPKAEAFF. In DNA form, the CDR3 reads TGTGCCAGCACCACATACGCCCCAAAGGCTGAAGCTTTCTTT.